The rows below give T cell receptor beta chains drawn from one sample of a study of blood T cell repertoires in COVID-19. Some clones are missing from TCRdb's copy, which holds only in-frame ones; the method was immunoSEQ multiplex PCR. The data contain some 64,000 clones, 88% of them singletons. Sequencing was done on a sample of peripheral blood. The receptors originated from a man between 65 and 85 years old with acute or convalescent COVID-19. Both conserved end residues are part of each CDR3. The D gene is left open where the match is weak. Clone size is not always given. Where it is, it says once, few, many or a class for expanded clones.

clone size	D gene	V gene	J gene	CDR3 protein	CDR3 DNA
NA	NA	TRBV7-9	TRBJ2-7	CASSVSSYEQYF	TGTGCCAGCAGCGTGAGCTCCTACGAGCAGTACTTC
few	NA	TRBV15	TRBJ1-4	CATSRGGGSTNEKLFF	TGTGCCACCAGCAGAGGGGGGGGGTCAACTAATGAAAAACTGTTTTTT
NA	TRBD1	TRBV11-2	TRBJ1-5	CASSDGQGRHQPQHF	TGTGCCAGCAGTGACGGACAGGGCCGGCATCAGCCCCAGCATTTT
NA	TRBD1	TRBV29-1	TRBJ1-2	CSVEGDRGYYGYTF	TGCAGCGTTGAAGGGGACAGGGGCTACTATGGCTACACCTTC
NA	NA	TRBV3-1/TRBV3-2	TRBJ1-1	CASSQSWGGAFF	TGTGCCAGCAGCCAATCCTGGGGAGGTGCTTTCTTT
NA	NA	TRBV30	TRBJ1-6	CAWSVGAGGSYNSPLHF	TGTGCCTGGAGTGTCGGGGCGGGGGGCTCCTATAATTCACCCCTCCACTTT
NA	NA	TRBV27	TRBJ2-7	CASSSRTAGRPSYEQYF	TGTGCCAGCAGCTCTCGCACCGCGGGCAGGCCCTCCTACGAGCAGTACTTC
once	TRBD1	TRBV5-6	TRBJ2-3	CASSLVGTGRSDTQYF	TGTGCCAGCAGCTTGGTCGGGACAGGGAGATCAGATACGCAGTATTTT
NA	NA	TRBV18	TRBJ2-3	CASSTPSEGTDTQYF	TGTGCCAGCTCCACCCCCTCCGAGGGCACAGATACGCAGTATTTT
NA	NA	TRBV11-2	TRBJ2-7	CASSHRGAVDEQYF	TGTGCCAGCAGCCACCGCGGGGCCGTTGACGAGCAGTACTTC
NA	NA	TRBV19	TRBJ2-7	CASSGNPGYYEQYF	TGTGCCAGTAGTGGCAACCCCGGGTACTACGAGCAGTACTTC
NA	TRBD1	TRBV5-5	TRBJ1-6	CASSLEAQGAVGSPLHF	TGTGCCAGCAGCTTGGAGGCACAGGGGGCGGTGGGTTCACCCCTCCACTTT
NA	TRBD1	TRBV19	TRBJ1-3	CASSMGDRRRSGNTIYF	TGTGCCAGTAGTATGGGGGACAGGAGAAGGTCTGGAAACACCATATATTTT
NA	NA	TRBV30	TRBJ1-5	CAWSGQGWQPQHF	TGTGCCTGGAGTGGGCAGGGGTGGCAGCCCCAGCATTTT
NA	TRBD1	TRBV7-8	TRBJ2-3	CASSGDRADTQYF	TGTGCCAGCAGCGGCGACAGGGCAGATACGCAGTATTTT
NA	NA	TRBV28	TRBJ1-2	CASSAQPRGYGYTF	TGTGCCAGCAGTGCCCAACCAAGGGGCTATGGCTACACCTTC
NA	NA	TRBV5-4	TRBJ1-6	CASSLAEAAYNSPLHF	TGTGCCAGCAGCTTGGCCGAGGCAGCCTATAATTCACCCCTCCACTTT
NA	TRBD1	TRBV10-1	TRBJ1-4	CASRGPQGAPAHNEKLFF	TGCGCCAGCAGGGGACCCCAGGGGGCGCCGGCCCATAATGAAAAACTGTTTTTT
few	TRBD1	TRBV5-6	TRBJ2-2	CASSLILTGGDAGELFF	TGTGCCAGCAGCTTGATTCTGACAGGGGGCGACGCCGGGGAGCTGTTTTTT
NA	TRBD2	TRBV2	TRBJ2-2	CASRRTSGTNTGELFF	TGTGCCAGCAGAAGGACTAGCGGGACAAACACCGGGGAGCTGTTTTTT
NA	TRBD1	TRBV6-6	TRBJ2-7	CASSPRKQGALSYEQYF	TGTGCCAGCAGTCCCAGAAAACAGGGGGCTCTTTCCTACGAGCAGTACTTC
NA	TRBD2	TRBV7-3	TRBJ2-5	CASSPWGSGGQETQYF	TGTGCCAGCAGCCCGTGGGGTAGCGGGGGGCAAGAGACCCAGTACTTC
NA	TRBD1	TRBV7-9	TRBJ1-4	CASSLEGQPNEKLFF	TGTGCCAGCAGCTTAGAGGGACAGCCAAATGAAAAACTGTTTTTT
NA	NA	TRBV18	TRBJ1-4	CASSRATPEKLFF	TGTGCCAGCTCACGTGCGACACCTGAAAAACTGTTTTTT
NA	TRBD1	TRBV5-1	TRBJ2-7	CASSSGTGSYEQYF	TGCGCCAGCAGCTCCGGGACAGGCTCCTACGAGCAGTACTTC
NA	NA	TRBV24-1	TRBJ2-5	CACPSFPETQYF	TGTGCCTGTCCCTCTTTCCCAGAGACCCAGTACTTC
NA	NA	TRBV5-5	TRBJ1-6	CASSGRNYNSPLHF	TGTGCCAGCAGCGGGCGAAACTATAATTCACCCCTCCACTTT
NA	TRBD2	TRBV2	TRBJ2-5	CASRLAGGAIETQYF	TGTGCCAGCCGATTAGCGGGGGGAGCTATAGAGACCCAGTACTTC
NA	NA	TRBV9	TRBJ2-5	CASSVAYGGETQYF	TGTGCCAGCAGCGTAGCTTACGGGGGAGAGACCCAGTACTTC